This TCR beta chain was observed in a study of T cells expressing NK-cell markers. Overall study: Researchers got TCR beta repertoires out of sorted CD3+CD56+NKG2C+, CD3+CD56+NKG2C- and CD3+CD56-NKG2C+ T cells. In the group of eight sequenced donors, seven were HCMV-seropositive and one was seronegative. General study results and limits: Dominant NKG2C+ clonotype frequencies of about 1.0-8% of CD8+ T cells were measured in over five donors.

As concerns this clonotype: The antigen is not known.

The authors generated TCR beta cDNA through 5'RACE template switching with UMIs. TCRdb reprocessed the 5' RACE reads, keeping one entry per CDR3 protein, no DNA. The sample is made up of about 390,000 distinct CDR3 sequences, and the top ten hold about 11% of it. Per germline, CDR1 LNHDA and CDR2 SQIVND (reference sequence). There are 18 residues in the CDR3. The chain carries TRBV19 and TRBJ2-1; with no DNA, the TCRdb D assignment of TRBD2 cannot be verified. Input material: blood T cells: a sorted CD56 or NKG2C T cell subset, CD4+ or CD8+ T cells, or bulk PBMC T cells (not recorded which). The clonotype was recovered from a woman aged 45-65 years in good health. CDR3 amino acids: CASSTRPGLAGVGDEQFF.